This TCR beta chain originates from a study of Ad26.COV2.S vaccination and SARS-CoV-2 variants. At the level of the study: Once or twice, 56 days apart, Ad26.COV2.S was delivered intramuscularly.

Whole-study results and caveats: Post-vaccination breadth of spike-specific CD8+ and CD4+ T cell responses was reportedly substantial. Quantification of TCR breadth and depth may have yielded underestimates of total T cell responses.

Only in-frame clones appear in the TCRdb table, and some are missing; sequencing was by immunoSEQ multiplex PCR. The sample has roughly 410,000 clones, about 83% seen once. The V gene's germline CDR1 is SEHNR and CDR2 FQNEAQ (reference sequence). The CDR3 extends over 15 amino acids. Germline trimming cut 5 bases from V and 2 bases from J; bases unmatched to any gene: 8. Comments on this clone: No antigen is known for it.

As for treatment: about 20 received Ad26.COV2.S at low or high dose, single or two shots; several received placebo; per-sample allocation not given. The study sampled participants on day 63 after the first vaccine or placebo injection. This sequence joins TRBV7-9 and TRBJ1-2, with TRBD1 matching 7 bases. Sequencing used peripheral blood, obtained in a trial of Ad26.COV2.S vaccine versus placebo. This TCR was recovered from a person between 18 and 59 years old who received the Ad26.COV2.S COVID-19 vaccine or a placebo. The CDR3 sequence: CASSQYRGLNYGYTF. The CDR3 DNA reads TGTGCCAGCAGCCAGTACAGGGGATTGAACTATGGCTACACCTTC.